The 8 T cell receptor beta chains below come from one sample, sequenced in a study of T-cell reconstitution after alpha-beta-depleted transplantation in children. Construction of the TCRbeta library involved unique molecular identifiers. One entry per CDR3 protein, called by TCRdb with MiXCR from the PCR reads. The table lists about 590,000 distinct CDR3 sequences, under 15% of them singletons. Sequences were derived from PBMCs, mostly from graft donor cells, sampled 360 days after TCRalphabeta/CD19-depleted stem cell transplant. These receptors came from a male patient aged 10-17 years who had a stem cell transplant for acute myeloid leukemia, so the T cells may come from the graft donor.

Note on this clonotype: Possible read error: a much larger clone is one base away. V usage is TRBV28 and J usage is TRBJ2-2; 7 bases agree with TRBD2. The CDR3 is made up of 16 amino acids. The germline gives CDR1 MDHEN, CDR2 SYDVKM. CDR3: CASNSWGGSDTRELFF. DNA of the CDR3: TGTGCCAGCAACTCATGGGGCGGGAGCGACACCAGGGAGCTGTTTTTT. Drawing the rest from reference TRBV28 and TRBJ2-2, the complete variable domain is DVKVTQSSRYLVKRTGEKVFLECVQDMDHENMFWYRQDPGLGLRLIYFSYDVKMKEKGDIPEGYSVSREKKERFSLILESASTNQTSMYLCASNSWGGSDTRELFFGEGSRLTVL.

This clonotype came up many times. In DNA, the CDR3 is TGCAGCGCATTAACAGGGGTCGGGGAGCAGTACTTC. Translating it yields CSALTGVGEQYF. This chain joins TRBV29-1 and TRBJ2-7; 7 bases match TRBD1. The length of the CDR3 is 12 residues. CDR1 SQVTM and CDR2 ANQGSEA come from the germline V gene. V shed 7 bases, J shed 7 bases, and the junction held 10 bases outside the gene matches.

The gene calls are TRBV6-2 or TRBV6-3 and TRBJ2-7; 7 bases fit TRBD1. This CDR3 contains 15 residues. J was trimmed by 0 bases and V by 5 bases; bases with no gene match: 7. Germline CDR1 is MNHEY and CDR2 is SVGEGT. Here the CDR3 reads CASSHWRTGSYEQYF. The CDR3 DNA sequence: TGTGCCAGCAGTCATTGGCGGACAGGCTCCTACGAGCAGTACTTC.

This clonotype was recorded at least ten times. V gene TRBV5-1 combines with J gene TRBJ2-3; 12 nucleotides agree with TRBD2. V gave up 4 bases and J gave up 4 bases; unmatched junction bases: 7. Germline CDR1 and CDR2: SGHRS and YFSETQ. This CDR3 spans 16 amino acids. CDR3 protein: CASSAWTSGTSDTQYF. CDR3 DNA sequence: TGCGCCAGCAGCGCCTGGACTAGCGGGACCTCAGATACGCAGTATTTT.

The V and J genes are TRBV5-1 and TRBJ2-1; 8 bases agree with TRBD1. Germline V gives CDR1 SGHRS, CDR2 YFSETQ. V was pared by 9 bases and J by 4 bases, with 6 bases of the junction left unmatched. The CDR3 consists of 13 residues. The chain's CDR3 is CATHGTGYNEQFF. Here the CDR3 DNA reads TGCGCCACCCATGGGACAGGATACAATGAGCAGTTCTTC.

The chain employs TRBV7-9 and TRBJ2-3, with D maybe TRBD1 (6 bases). The CDR3 covers 13 residues. Between the trimmed V and J ends, which lost 5 bases and 4 bases, there was a span of 10 bases. The germline V gene encodes CDR1 SEHNR and CDR2 FQNEAQ (reference sequence). This chain's CDR3 is CASSPRTADTQYF. The CDR3 coding sequence is TGTGCCAGCAGCCCCAGGACAGCAGATACGCAGTATTTT.

This clonotype was recorded a few times. J is TRBJ2-1 and V is TRBV27, with no clear D. Trimming stripped 2 bases from V and 8 bases from J, with 13 bases between. Germline V gives CDR1 MNHEY, CDR2 SMNVEV (reference sequence). The CDR3 has 14 residues. In nucleotides, the CDR3 is TGTGCCAGCAGTTTAATCGACGGGTATCATGAGCAGTTCTTC. This gives the protein CASSLIDGYHEQFF.

DNA of the CDR3: TGCGCCAGCAGCTCCGGACAGGGGACGTTTATCTCCTACGAGCAGTACTTC. This encodes CASSSGQGTFISYEQYF. The chain recombines TRBV5-1 with TRBJ2-7, with 9 nucleotides matching TRBD1. V gave up 3 bases and J gave up 0 bases; unmatched junction bases: 10. In germline, CDR1 is SGHRS, CDR2 YFSETQ. The CDR3 has 17 amino acids.